The T cell receptor beta chain described here comes from a study of blood T cell repertoires in COVID-19. Study summary: Samples of COVID-19 (acute and convalescent) were obtained from the United States, Italy and Spain. Sources were T cells, B-cell-depleted T cells, or PBMCs; the material itself was cDNA or gDNA.

The V gene end was trimmed by 0 bases and the J gene end by 2 bases; junction bases not matched to a gene: 4. Germline V gene data show CDR1 as SGHKS and CDR2 as YYEKEE (reference sequence). The CDR3 sequence is 16 residues long. The data were produced by immunoSEQ multiplex PCR, yet TCRdb's version contains in-frame clones alone and is incomplete. The table shows 150,000 to 180,000 clones, with roughly nine tenths occurring only once. What was sequenced was peripheral blood. This sequence was found in a woman aged 70-85 years with acute or convalescent COVID-19. The chain joins TRBV5-5 to TRBJ2-5; TRBD1 matches at 10 bases. The CDR3 reads CASSLGGTGAQETQYF. As DNA, the CDR3 is TGTGCCAGCAGCTTGGGTGGGACAGGGGCTCAAGAGACCCAGTACTTC.